The TCR beta chain described here comes from a study of graft-versus-host responses after intestinal transplantation. As regards this clone: Its antigen is unidentified.

Clones were sequenced by immunoSEQ multiplex PCR, and TCRdb holds only the in-frame ones, with some missing. This sample has 25,000 to 35,000 clones; around 85% occur once, and the top ten carry approximately 20%. The CDR3 consists of 20 residues. The J segment lost 7 bases and the V segment lost 1 base, leaving 18 bases of the junction unmatched. CDR1 MDHEN and CDR2 SYDVKM come from the germline V gene. The gene calls are TRBV28 and TRBJ2-1; TRBD2 aligns across 11 bases. This receptor was identified in a human donor who received an intestinal transplant. Sequencing was performed on unstimulated CD8+ T cells sorted from spleen or lymph node cells, taken before intestinal transplant. The CDR3 spells CASSLYLAGGQSRLWNEQFF. The CDR3 DNA reads TGTGCCAGCAGTTTATATTTAGCGGGGGGGCAAAGCCGCCTTTGGAATGAGCAGTTCTTC.